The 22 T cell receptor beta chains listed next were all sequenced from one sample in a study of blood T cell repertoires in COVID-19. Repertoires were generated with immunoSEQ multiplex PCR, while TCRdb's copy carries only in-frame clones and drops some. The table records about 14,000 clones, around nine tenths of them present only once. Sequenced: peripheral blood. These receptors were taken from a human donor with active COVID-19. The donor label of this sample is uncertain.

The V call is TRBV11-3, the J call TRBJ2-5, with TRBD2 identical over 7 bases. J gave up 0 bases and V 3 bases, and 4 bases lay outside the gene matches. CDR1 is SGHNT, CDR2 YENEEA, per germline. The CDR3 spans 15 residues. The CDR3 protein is CASSFTSVDQETQYF. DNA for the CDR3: TGTGCCAGCAGCTTTACTAGCGTGGACCAAGAGACCCAGTACTTC. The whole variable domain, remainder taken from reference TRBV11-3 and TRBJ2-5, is EAGVVQSPRYKIIEKKQPVAFWCNPISGHNTLYWYLQNLGQGPELLIRYENEEAVDDSQLPKDRFSAERLKGVDSTLKIQPAELGDSAVYLCASSFTSVDQETQYFGPGTRLLVL.

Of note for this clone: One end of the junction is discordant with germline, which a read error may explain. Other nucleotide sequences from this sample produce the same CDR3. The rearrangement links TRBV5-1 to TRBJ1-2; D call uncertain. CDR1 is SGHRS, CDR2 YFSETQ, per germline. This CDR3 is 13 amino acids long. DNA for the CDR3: TGCGCCAGCAGCTTGGCCGGGAGGAGCGGCTACACCTTT. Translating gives CASSLAGRSGYTF.

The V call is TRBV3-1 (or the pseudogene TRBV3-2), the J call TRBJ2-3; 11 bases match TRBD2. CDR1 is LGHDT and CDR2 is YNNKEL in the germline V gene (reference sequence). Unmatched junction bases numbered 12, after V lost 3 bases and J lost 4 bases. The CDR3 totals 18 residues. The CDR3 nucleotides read TGTGCCAGCAGCCAGCGAACTAGCGGGAGTTCTGGTGCAGATACGCAGTATTTT. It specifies CASSQRTSGSSGADTQYF.

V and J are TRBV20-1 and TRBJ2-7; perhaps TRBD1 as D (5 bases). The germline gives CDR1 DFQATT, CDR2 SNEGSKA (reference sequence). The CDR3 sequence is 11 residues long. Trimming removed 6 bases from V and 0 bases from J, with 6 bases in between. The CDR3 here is CSAGDSYEQYF. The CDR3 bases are TGCAGTGCAGGGGACTCCTACGAGCAGTACTTC.

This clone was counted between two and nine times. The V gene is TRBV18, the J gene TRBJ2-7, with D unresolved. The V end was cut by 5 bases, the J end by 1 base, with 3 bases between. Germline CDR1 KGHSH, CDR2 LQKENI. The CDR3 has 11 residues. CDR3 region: CASSASYEQYF. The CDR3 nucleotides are TGTGCCAGCTCAGCGTCCTACGAGCAGTACTTC.

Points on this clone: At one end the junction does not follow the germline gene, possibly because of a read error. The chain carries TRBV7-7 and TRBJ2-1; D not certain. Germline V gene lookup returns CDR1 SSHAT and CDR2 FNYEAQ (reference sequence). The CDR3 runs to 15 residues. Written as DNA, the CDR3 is TGTGCTAGCAGCTTAGGGCTAGATTCTTACAATGAGCAGTTCTTC. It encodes CASSLGLDSYNEQFF.

The CDR3 protein is CASSLRWRSYEQYF. The CDR3 DNA reads as TGTGCCAGCAGCTTAAGGTGGCGGTCCTACGAGCAGTACTTC. The chain combines TRBV7-2 with TRBJ2-7, with D uncertain. Germline V gene sequence: CDR1 SGHTA, CDR2 FQGNSA. This CDR3 has 14 residues. V lost 2 bases and J 1 base, leaving 9 bases between the germline ends. Full variable domain (rest looked up from reference TRBV7-2 and TRBJ2-7): GAGVSQSPSNKVTEKGKDVELRCDPISGHTALYWYRQSLGQGLEFLIYFQGNSAPDKSGLPSDRFSAERTGGSVSTLTIQRTQQEDSAVYLCASSLRWRSYEQYFGPGTRLTVT.

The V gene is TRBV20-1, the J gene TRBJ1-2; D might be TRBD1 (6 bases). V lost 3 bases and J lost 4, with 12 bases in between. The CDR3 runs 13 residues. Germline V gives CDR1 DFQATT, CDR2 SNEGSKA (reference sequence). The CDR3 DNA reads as TGCAGTGCTAGTCAGGGCAGGGGCTATGGCTACACCTTC. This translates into CSASQGRGYGYTF.

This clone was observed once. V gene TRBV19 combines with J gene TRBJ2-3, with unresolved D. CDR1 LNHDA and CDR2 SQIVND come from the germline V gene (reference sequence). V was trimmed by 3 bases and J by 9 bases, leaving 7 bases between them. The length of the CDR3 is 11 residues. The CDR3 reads CASSMGRTQYF. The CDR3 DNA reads TGTGCCAGTAGTATGGGCAGAACGCAGTATTTT.

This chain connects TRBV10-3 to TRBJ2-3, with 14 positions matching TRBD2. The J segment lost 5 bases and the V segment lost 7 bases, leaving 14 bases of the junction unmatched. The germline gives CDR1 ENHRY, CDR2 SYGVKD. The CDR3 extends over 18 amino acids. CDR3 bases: TGTGCCATCACCAAGGGGACTAGCGGGAGAGGAGGGCTAGATACGCAGTATTTT. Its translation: CAITKGTSGRGGLDTQYF.

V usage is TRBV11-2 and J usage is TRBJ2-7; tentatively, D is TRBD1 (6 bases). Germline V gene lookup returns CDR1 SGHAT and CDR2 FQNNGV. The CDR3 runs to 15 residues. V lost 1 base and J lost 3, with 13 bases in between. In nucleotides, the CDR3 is TGTGCCAGCAGCTTAGGGGGGCCCGTAGACTACGAGCAGTACTTC. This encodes CASSLGGPVDYEQYF.

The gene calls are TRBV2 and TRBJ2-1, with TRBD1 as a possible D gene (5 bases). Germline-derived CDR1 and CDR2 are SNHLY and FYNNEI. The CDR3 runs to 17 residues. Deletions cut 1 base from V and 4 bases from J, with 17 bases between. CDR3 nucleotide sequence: TGTGCCAGCAGTGAAGGGAAGGGGCCACCAAAGTACAATGAGCAGTTCTTC. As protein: CASSEGKGPPKYNEQFF.

For the CDR3, the DNA is TGTGCCAGCAGCCTAACAAGCGATGAAAAACTGTTTTTT. Its translation: CASSLTSDEKLFF. This chain connects TRBV28 to TRBJ1-4; D is unclear. V shed 6 bases and J shed 6 bases, with 11 bases lying between them. This CDR3 is built from 13 residues. Germline assignment: CDR1 MDHEN and CDR2 SYDVKM.

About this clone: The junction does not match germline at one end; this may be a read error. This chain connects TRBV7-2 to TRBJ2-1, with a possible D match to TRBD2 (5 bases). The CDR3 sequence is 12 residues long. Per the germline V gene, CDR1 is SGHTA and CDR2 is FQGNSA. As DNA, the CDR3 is TGTGCCAGCAGCCCTGACTACCACCGACGGGTCTTC. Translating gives CASSPDYHRRVF.

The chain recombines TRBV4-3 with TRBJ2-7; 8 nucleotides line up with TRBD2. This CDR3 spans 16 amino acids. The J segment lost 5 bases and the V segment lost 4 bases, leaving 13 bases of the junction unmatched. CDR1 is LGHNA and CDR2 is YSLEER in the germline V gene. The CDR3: CASSRALQTSVDEQYF. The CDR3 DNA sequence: TGCGCCAGCAGCCGCGCGTTGCAGACTAGCGTAGACGAGCAGTACTTC.

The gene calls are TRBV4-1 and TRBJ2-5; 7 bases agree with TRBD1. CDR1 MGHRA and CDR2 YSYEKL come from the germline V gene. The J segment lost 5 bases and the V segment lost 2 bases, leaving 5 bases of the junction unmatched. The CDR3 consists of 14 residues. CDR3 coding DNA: TGCGCCAGCAGCCAATCAGACAGGGTTGAGACCCAGTACTTC. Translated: CASSQSDRVETQYF.

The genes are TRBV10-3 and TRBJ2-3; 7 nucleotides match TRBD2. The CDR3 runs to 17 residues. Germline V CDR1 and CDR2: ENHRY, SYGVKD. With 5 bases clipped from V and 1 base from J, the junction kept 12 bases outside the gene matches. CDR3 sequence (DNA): TGTGCCATCAGTACGAGCCGTCGGGCGGGAGGCACAGATACGCAGTATTTT. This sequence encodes CAISTSRRAGGTDTQYF.

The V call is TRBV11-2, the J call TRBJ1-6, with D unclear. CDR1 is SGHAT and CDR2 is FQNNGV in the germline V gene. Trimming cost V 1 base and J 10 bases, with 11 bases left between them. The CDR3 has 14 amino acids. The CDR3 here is CASSLGAGNSPLHF. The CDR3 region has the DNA TGTGCCAGCAGCTTAGGGGCAGGAAACTCACCCCTCCACTTT.

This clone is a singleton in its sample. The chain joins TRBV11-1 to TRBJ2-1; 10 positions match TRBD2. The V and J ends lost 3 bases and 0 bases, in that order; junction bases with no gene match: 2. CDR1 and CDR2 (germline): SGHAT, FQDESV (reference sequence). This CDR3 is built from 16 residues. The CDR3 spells CASSFRLAGSYNEQFF. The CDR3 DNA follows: TGTGCCAGCAGCTTCCGACTAGCGGGCTCCTACAATGAGCAGTTCTTC. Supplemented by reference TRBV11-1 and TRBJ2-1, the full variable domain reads EAEVAQSPRYKITEKSQAVAFWCDPISGHATLYWYRQILGQGPELLVQFQDESVVDDSQLPKDRFSAERLKGVDSTLKIQPAELGDSAMYLCASSFRLAGSYNEQFFGPGTRLTVL.

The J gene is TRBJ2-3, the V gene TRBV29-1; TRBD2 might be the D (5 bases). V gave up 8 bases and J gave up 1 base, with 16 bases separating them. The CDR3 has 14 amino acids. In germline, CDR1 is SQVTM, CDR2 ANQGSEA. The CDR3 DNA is TGCAGCACATCGAGAGGGATAGGCACAGATACGCAGTATTTT. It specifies CSTSRGIGTDTQYF.

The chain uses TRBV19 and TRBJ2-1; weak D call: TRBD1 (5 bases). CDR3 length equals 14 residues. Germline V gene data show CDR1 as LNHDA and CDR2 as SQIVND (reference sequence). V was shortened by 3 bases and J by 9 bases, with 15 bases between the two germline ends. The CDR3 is CASSIQGGEVEQFF. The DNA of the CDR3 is TGTGCCAGTAGTATCCAGGGTGGCGAGGTTGAGCAGTTCTTC.

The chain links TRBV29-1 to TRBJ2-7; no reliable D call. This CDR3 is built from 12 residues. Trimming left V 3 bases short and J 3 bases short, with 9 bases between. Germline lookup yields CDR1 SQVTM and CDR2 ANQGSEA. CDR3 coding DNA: TGCAGCGTTGACTTAGTTGGCTACGAGCAGTACTTC. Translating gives CSVDLVGYEQYF.